One sample yielded the 21 T cell receptor beta chains listed below, sequenced in a study of radiotherapy plus CTLA-4 blockade in lung cancer. Data came from immunoSEQ multiplex PCR; TCRdb stores just in-frame clones and leaves some out. The sample records tens of thousands of clones, 60% to 80% being singletons. Sequences were derived from peripheral blood, sampled from a patient treated with radiotherapy plus ipilimumab. The receptors come from a human donor with non-small cell lung cancer that progressed on radiotherapy plus ipilimumab.

The chain links TRBV4-1 to TRBJ1-1; possibly TRBD1 for D (6 bases). This CDR3 contains 15 residues. V was clipped by 0 bases and J by 5 bases, with 13 bases between them. Germline V lookup: CDR1 MGHRA, CDR2 YSYEKL. DNA of the CDR3: TGCGCCAGCAGCCAAGAGGGACATCCCCCAACTGAAGCTTTCTTT. It encodes CASSQEGHPPTEAFF.

The chain is built from TRBV6-5 and TRBJ2-5; 8 bases are a match to TRBD1. V shed 2 bases and J 2 bases; nucleotides not matched to a gene: 4. CDR3 length: 15 amino acids. The germline V gene encodes CDR1 MNHEY and CDR2 SVGAGI. The CDR3 is CASSYRDRLQETQYF. DNA of the CDR3: TGTGCCAGCAGTTACCGGGACAGGCTACAAGAGACCCAGTACTTC.

This chain uses TRBV29-1 with TRBJ1-3; TRBD1 matches 10 bases. CDR1 and CDR2 from the germline V gene are SQVTM and ANQGSEA. V gave up 4 bases and J gave up 8 bases; unmatched junction bases: 11. CDR3 length: 15 amino acids. Here the CDR3 reads CSVAGTGDGQDTIYF. The CDR3 region has the DNA TGCAGCGTTGCCGGGACAGGGGACGGTCAGGACACCATATATTTT.

The V gene is TRBV5-3, the J gene TRBJ1-5; TRBD1 matches 7 bases. TRBV5-3 qualifies as an ORF whose function is uncertain. Germline trimming cut 5 bases from V and 3 bases from J; bases unmatched to any gene: 2. The CDR3 is 13 residues long. The CDR3 sequence: CARSDRANQPQHF. The CDR3 DNA sequence: TGTGCCAGAAGTGACAGGGCCAATCAGCCCCAGCATTTT.

In DNA, the CDR3 is TGTGCCAGCAGCCAGCAGACTAGCGGGGGGGCAGCAGATACGCAGTATTTT. Amino acid sequence: CASSQQTSGGAADTQYF. The V call is TRBV4-2, the J call TRBJ2-3, with TRBD2 matching 14 bases. The CDR3 is made up of 17 amino acids. V lost 3 bases to trimming and J lost 4 bases; unmatched junction nucleotides: 6. CDR1 is LGHNA, CDR2 YNFKEQ, per germline.

The chain is built from TRBV7-3 and TRBJ1-1, with D maybe TRBD1 (5 bases). This CDR3 has 14 residues. V lost 6 bases and J lost 0, with 11 bases in between. Germline lookup yields CDR1 SGHTA and CDR2 FQGTGA. The CDR3 here is CASSTGGMNTEAFF. The DNA of the CDR3 is TGTGCCAGCAGTACGGGGGGGATGAACACTGAAGCTTTCTTT. Combining the CDR3 with reference TRBV7-3 and TRBJ1-1 gives the whole variable domain GAGVSQTPSNKVTEKGKYVELRCDPISGHTALYWYRQSLGQGPEFLIYFQGTGAADDSGLPNDRFFAVRPEGSVSTLKIQRTERGDSAVYLCASSTGGMNTEAFFGQGTRLTVV.

The chain recombines TRBV2 with TRBJ2-1; D is possibly TRBD1 (6 bases). CDR1 is SNHLY and CDR2 is FYNNEI in the germline V gene. There are 14 residues in the CDR3. The V gene lost 5 bases and the J gene lost 2 bases, with 10 bases spanning the gap. CDR3 sequence reads: CASSPGTPYNEQFF. Here the CDR3 DNA reads TGTGCCAGCAGTCCCGGGACACCCTACAATGAGCAGTTCTTC.

The rearrangement joins TRBV7-2 to TRBJ2-3; perhaps TRBD2 as D (7 bases). The length of the CDR3 is 15 residues. Germline V gene data show CDR1 as SGHTA and CDR2 as FQGNSA. Trimming stripped 7 bases from V and 5 bases from J, with 19 bases between. The CDR3: CASTRTRGGGDTQYF. The DNA of the CDR3 is TGTGCCAGCACCCGAACGAGGGGGGGAGGAGATACGCAGTATTTT. Complete variable domain (other parts from reference TRBV7-2 and TRBJ2-3): GAGVSQSPSNKVTEKGKDVELRCDPISGHTALYWYRQSLGQGLEFLIYFQGNSAPDKSGLPSDRFSAERTGGSVSTLTIQRTQQEDSAVYLCASTRTRGGGDTQYFGPGTRLTVL.

The rearrangement joins TRBV28 to TRBJ1-6; 10 positions match TRBD1. V dropped 6 bases and J dropped 4; count of bases not matched to a gene: 6. This CDR3 is built from 16 residues. Germline CDR1 reads MDHEN; CDR2 reads SYDVKM. As DNA, the CDR3 is TGTGCCAGCAGACCGGGACAGGGGAGATATAATTCACCCCTCCACTTT. This codes for CASRPGQGRYNSPLHF. Full variable domain (rest looked up from reference TRBV28 and TRBJ1-6): DVKVTQSSRYLVKRTGEKVFLECVQDMDHENMFWYRQDPGLGLRLIYFSYDVKMKEKGDIPEGYSVSREKKERFSLILESASTNQTSMYLCASRPGQGRYNSPLHFGNGTRLTVT.

The chain links TRBV5-1 to TRBJ2-1, with 8 bases aligning to TRBD2. The V gene end was trimmed by 4 bases and the J gene end by 12 bases; junction bases not matched to a gene: 12. Germline V gives CDR1 SGHRS, CDR2 YFSETQ. This CDR3 is 14 amino acids long. CDR3 DNA: TGCGCCAGCAGCGTGTCGGGGGGGAATACAGGGCAGTTCTTC. Translation gives CASSVSGGNTGQFF.

This clone appeared a few times. The V call is TRBV19, the J call TRBJ1-2, with 9 positions matching TRBD1. V lost 2 bases to trimming and J lost 4 bases; unmatched junction nucleotides: 5. Germline CDR1 reads LNHDA; CDR2 reads SQIVND (reference sequence). The CDR3 contains 15 residues. CDR3 loop: CASSIPGQGPYGYTF. The DNA of the CDR3 is TGTGCCAGTAGTATACCCGGACAGGGGCCCTATGGCTACACCTTC.

V gene TRBV7-4 combines with J gene TRBJ1-5; 7 positions agree with TRBD1. Germline V gene sequence: CDR1 SGHVT, CDR2 SQSDAQ. CDR3 size: 17 residues. The V gene end was trimmed by 9 bases and the J gene end by 0 bases; junction bases not matched to a gene: 14. This CDR3 reads CARDGTTGNGSNQPQHF. In DNA, the CDR3 is TGTGCCAGAGACGGGACGACAGGGAATGGTAGCAATCAGCCCCAGCATTTT.

The V call is TRBV27, the J call TRBJ2-1; 10 nucleotides agree with TRBD2. This CDR3 has 16 amino acids. The trim removed 0 bases at V and 3 bases at J, leaving 2 bases unmatched. Germline V gene sequence: CDR1 MNHEY, CDR2 SMNVEV (reference sequence). The DNA of the CDR3 is TGTGCCAGCAGTTTATCGTTAGCGGGGGGCTACAATGAGCAGTTCTTC. Translated, it gives CASSLSLAGGYNEQFF.

This chain connects TRBV19 to TRBJ1-2; D is perhaps TRBD1 (6 bases). V dropped 10 bases and J dropped 3 bases, with 12 bases sitting between them. CDR1 and CDR2 (germline): LNHDA, SQIVND (reference sequence). The CDR3 sequence is 12 residues long. The CDR3 nucleotides are TGTGCCACCTCGGACAGCGACTATGGCTACACCTTC. This codes for CATSDSDYGYTF. Full variable domain (rest looked up from reference TRBV19 and TRBJ1-2): DGGITQSPKYLFRKEGQNVTLSCEQNLNHDAMYWYRQDPGQGLRLIYYSQIVNDFQKGDIAEGYSVSREKKESFPLTVTSAQKNPTAFYLCATSDSDYGYTFGSGTRLTVV.

This clone was detected only once. V usage is TRBV29-1 and J usage is TRBJ2-7, with 8 bases lining up with TRBD1. The CDR3 is 14 residues long. Unmatched junction bases numbered 8, after V lost 6 bases and J lost 1 base. The V gene's germline CDR1 is SQVTM and CDR2 ANQGSEA. The CDR3 bases are TGCAGCGTGGCTGACAGGGGATTTTCCTACGAGCAGTACTTC. It encodes CSVADRGFSYEQYF.

V and J are TRBV28 and TRBJ2-6, with D tentatively TRBD2 (5 bases). The V end lost 6 bases, the J end lost 2 bases, and 5 bases lay between the germline ends. The CDR3 runs to 13 residues. Germline V gene sequence: CDR1 MDHEN, CDR2 SYDVKM. CDR3 in amino acids: CASRRAGANVLTF. The CDR3 DNA reads TGTGCCAGCAGGCGGGCTGGGGCCAACGTCCTGACTTTC.

CDR3 DNA: TGTGCCAGCAGCTCGACAGGGTACGACGAGCAGTACTTC. It codes for CASSSTGYDEQYF. The J gene is TRBJ2-7, the V gene TRBV7-2; the match to TRBD1 covers 7 bases. This CDR3 spans 13 amino acids. V trimming: 4 bases; J trimming: 5 bases; junction bases outside the gene matches: 5. Germline V gene lookup returns CDR1 SGHTA and CDR2 FQGNSA.

The V and J genes are TRBV7-8 and TRBJ2-1; D is possibly TRBD1 (6 bases). The CDR3 is 13 amino acids. Between the trimmed V and J ends, which lost 5 bases and 8 bases, there was a span of 13 bases. CDR1 is SGHVS and CDR2 is FQNEAQ in the germline V gene. The chain's CDR3 is CASSLDRYHEQFF. The CDR3 DNA follows: TGTGCCAGCAGCCTAGACAGGTACCATGAGCAGTTCTTC.

V gene TRBV15 combines with J gene TRBJ1-1, with a weak D call TRBD1 (6 bases). The CDR3 extends over 16 amino acids. V lost 1 base, J lost 3 bases, and 15 bases lay in between. Germline CDR1 and CDR2: LNHNV and YYDKDF (reference sequence). CDR3 in amino acids: CATSRVLGRGHTEAFF. As DNA, the CDR3 is TGTGCCACCAGCAGAGTGTTAGGCAGGGGACACACTGAAGCTTTCTTT.

In nucleotides, the CDR3 is TGTGCCAGTAGTATACCTCTAACGGGACCCCTCCACTTT. Its protein product is CASSIPLTGPLHF. The rearrangement joins TRBV19 to TRBJ1-6; unclear D gene. Looked up from germline, CDR1 is LNHDA and CDR2 is SQIVND (reference sequence). Trimming removed 2 bases from V and 12 bases from J, with 11 bases in between. The CDR3 is 13 amino acids.

This clone was detected a few times. This rearrangement joins TRBV5-5 to TRBJ2-4; D is perhaps TRBD1 (5 bases). Per germline, CDR1 SGHKS and CDR2 YYEKEE (reference sequence). This CDR3 has 14 amino acids. Trimming stripped 0 bases from V and 8 bases from J, with 12 bases between. The CDR3 DNA follows: TGTGCCAGCAGCTTGGGTGAAGGGGCGGACATTCAGTACTTC. The encoded protein is CASSLGEGADIQYF.